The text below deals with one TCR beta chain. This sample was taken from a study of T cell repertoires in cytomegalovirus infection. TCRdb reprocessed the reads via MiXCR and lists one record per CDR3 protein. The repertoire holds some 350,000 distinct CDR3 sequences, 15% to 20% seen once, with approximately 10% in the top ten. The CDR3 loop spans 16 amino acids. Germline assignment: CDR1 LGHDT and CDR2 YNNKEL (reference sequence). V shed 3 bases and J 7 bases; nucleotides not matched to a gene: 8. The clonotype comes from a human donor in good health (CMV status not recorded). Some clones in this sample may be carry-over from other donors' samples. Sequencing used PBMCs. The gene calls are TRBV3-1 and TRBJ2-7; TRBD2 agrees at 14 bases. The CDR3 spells CASSHGGLAGVWEQYF. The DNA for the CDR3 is TGTGCCAGCAGCCACGGGGGACTAGCGGGAGTATGGGAGCAGTACTTC.